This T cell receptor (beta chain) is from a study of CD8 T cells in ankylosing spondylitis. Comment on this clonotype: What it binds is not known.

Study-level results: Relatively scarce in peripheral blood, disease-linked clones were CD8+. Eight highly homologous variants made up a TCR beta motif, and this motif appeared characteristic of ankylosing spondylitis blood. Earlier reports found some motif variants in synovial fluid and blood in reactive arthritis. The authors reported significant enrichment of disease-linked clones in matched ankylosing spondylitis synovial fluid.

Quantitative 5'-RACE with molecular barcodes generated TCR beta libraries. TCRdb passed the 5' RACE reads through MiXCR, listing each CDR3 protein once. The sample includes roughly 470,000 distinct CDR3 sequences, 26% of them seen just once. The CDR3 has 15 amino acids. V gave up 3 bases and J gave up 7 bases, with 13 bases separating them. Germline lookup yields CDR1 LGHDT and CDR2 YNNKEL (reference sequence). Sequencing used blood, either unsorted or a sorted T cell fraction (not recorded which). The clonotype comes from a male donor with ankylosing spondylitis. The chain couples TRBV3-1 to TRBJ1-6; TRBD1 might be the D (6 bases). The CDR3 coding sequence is TGTGCCAGCAGCCATCGTACAGGGACGAATTCACCCCTCCACTTT. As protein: CASSHRTGTNSPLHF.